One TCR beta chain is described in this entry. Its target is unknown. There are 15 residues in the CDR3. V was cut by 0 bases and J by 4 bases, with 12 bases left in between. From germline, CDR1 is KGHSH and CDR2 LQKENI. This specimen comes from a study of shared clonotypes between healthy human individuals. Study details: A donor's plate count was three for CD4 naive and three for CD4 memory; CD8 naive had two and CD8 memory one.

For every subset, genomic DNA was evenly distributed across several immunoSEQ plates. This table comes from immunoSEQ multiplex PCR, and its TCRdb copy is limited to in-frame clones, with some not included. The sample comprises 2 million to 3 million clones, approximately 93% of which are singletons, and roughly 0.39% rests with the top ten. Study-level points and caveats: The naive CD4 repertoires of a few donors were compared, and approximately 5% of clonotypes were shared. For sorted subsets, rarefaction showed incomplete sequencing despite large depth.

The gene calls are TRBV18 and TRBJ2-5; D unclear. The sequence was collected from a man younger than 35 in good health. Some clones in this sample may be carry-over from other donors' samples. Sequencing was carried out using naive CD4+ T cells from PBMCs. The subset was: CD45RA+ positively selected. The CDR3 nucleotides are TGTGCCAGCTCACCACCAGGTGGGTTTGGAGAGACCCAGTACTTC. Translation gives CASSPPGGFGETQYF.